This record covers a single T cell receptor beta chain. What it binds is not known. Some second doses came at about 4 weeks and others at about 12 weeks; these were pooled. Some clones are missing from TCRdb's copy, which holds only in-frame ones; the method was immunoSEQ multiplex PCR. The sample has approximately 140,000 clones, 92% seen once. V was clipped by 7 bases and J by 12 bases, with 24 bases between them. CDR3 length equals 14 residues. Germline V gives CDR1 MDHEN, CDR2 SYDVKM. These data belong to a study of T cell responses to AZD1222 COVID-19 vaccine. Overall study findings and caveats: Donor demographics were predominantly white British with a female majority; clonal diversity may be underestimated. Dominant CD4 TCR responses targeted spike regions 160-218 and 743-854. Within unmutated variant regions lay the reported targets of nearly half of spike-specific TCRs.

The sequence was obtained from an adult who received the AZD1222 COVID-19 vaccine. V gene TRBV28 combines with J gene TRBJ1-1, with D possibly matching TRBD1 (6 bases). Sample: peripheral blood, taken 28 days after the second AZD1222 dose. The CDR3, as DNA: TGTGCCAGCACCCCGGTCGAGGCAGGGGACCCCCCTTTCTTT. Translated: CASTPVEAGDPPFF.